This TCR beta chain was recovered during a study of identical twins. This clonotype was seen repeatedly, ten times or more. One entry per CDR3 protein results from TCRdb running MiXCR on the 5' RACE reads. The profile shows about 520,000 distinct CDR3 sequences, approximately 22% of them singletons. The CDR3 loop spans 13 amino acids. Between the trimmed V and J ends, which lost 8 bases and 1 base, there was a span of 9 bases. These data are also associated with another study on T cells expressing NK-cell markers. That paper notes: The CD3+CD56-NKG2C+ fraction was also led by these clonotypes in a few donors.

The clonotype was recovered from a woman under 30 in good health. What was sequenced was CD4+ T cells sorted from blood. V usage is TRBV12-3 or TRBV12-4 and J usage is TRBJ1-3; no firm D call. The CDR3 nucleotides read TGTGCCAGCCAGAAGGCGTCTGGAAACACCATATATTTT. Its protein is CASQKASGNTIYF.